The 8 T cell receptor beta chains in this list originate from one sample, sequenced in a study of cytomegalovirus exposure and HLA in healthy donors. It was with 60 Vbeta and 13 Jbeta primers that the PCR ran. The method was immunoSEQ multiplex PCR; TCRdb's version includes in-frame clones alone and lacks a portion of them. The sample records around 190,000 clones, roughly nine tenths being singletons. The sample consisted of PBMCs. The receptors were gathered from a boy aged 2 to 10 in good health and CMV-seronegative.

The rearrangement links TRBV2 to TRBJ2-2; 10 bases agree with TRBD2. Germline CDR1 and CDR2: SNHLY and FYNNEI. The V and J ends lost 9 bases and 7 bases, in that order; junction bases with no gene match: 8. The CDR3 is 14 amino acids. The CDR3 DNA reads as TGTGCCAGGGAAGCGGGGGGGCGTGGCGGGGAGCTGTTTTTT. Translation: CAREAGGRGGELFF.

The V call is TRBV5-1, the J call TRBJ2-1; 10 bases fit TRBD1. The V gene's germline CDR1 is SGHRS and CDR2 YFSETQ. The junction had 1 base not matched to a gene; V was cut back by 1 base and J by 3 bases. CDR3 length: 15 amino acids. Here the CDR3 reads CASSLRTGGYNEQFF. In nucleotides, the CDR3 is TGCGCCAGCAGCTTGCGGACAGGGGGCTACAATGAGCAGTTCTTC.

The CDR3 loop reads CASSFTGALNTEAFF. The CDR3 DNA reads as TGTGCCAGCAGCTTCACAGGGGCCCTGAACACTGAAGCTTTCTTT. The gene calls are TRBV7-9 and TRBJ1-1; 7 bases agree with TRBD1. The CDR3 contains 15 residues. From germline, CDR1 is SEHNR and CDR2 FQNEAQ (reference sequence). V was pared by 3 bases and J by 0 bases, with 4 bases of the junction left unmatched.

The J gene is TRBJ2-1, the V gene TRBV11-2; a possible D gene is TRBD2 (6 bases). The CDR3 sequence is 14 residues long. Germline V gene sequence: CDR1 SGHAT, CDR2 FQNNGV. V lost 2 bases and J lost 3, with 8 bases in between. The CDR3 DNA reads TGTGCCAGCAGCTTACCGGGAGTCTACAATGAGCAGTTCTTC. This translates into CASSLPGVYNEQFF.

V and J are TRBV19 and TRBJ2-2, with 9 bases matching TRBD1. Germline V lookup: CDR1 LNHDA, CDR2 SQIVND (reference sequence). The CDR3 sequence is 14 residues long. V was pared by 4 bases and J by 5 bases, with 2 bases of the junction left unmatched. The chain's CDR3 is CASSRTGETGELFF. Written as DNA, the CDR3 is TGTGCCAGTAGTAGGACAGGGGAGACCGGGGAGCTGTTTTTT.

The CDR3: CSVLSTGRSYNSPLHF. For the CDR3, the DNA is TGCAGCGTCTTATCGACAGGACGCTCCTATAATTCACCCCTCCACTTT. The chain is built from TRBV29-1 and TRBJ1-6, with D possibly being TRBD1 (6 bases). V was clipped by 6 bases and J by 0 bases, with 15 bases between them. Germline V gene lookup returns CDR1 SQVTM and CDR2 ANQGSEA. The CDR3 sequence is 16 residues long.

The V call is TRBV7-9, the J call TRBJ2-1, with 11 bases identical to TRBD2. V lost 4 bases, J lost 7 bases, and 9 bases stayed unmatched. Looked up from germline, CDR1 is SEHNR and CDR2 is FQNEAQ (reference sequence). This CDR3 comprises 16 residues. The CDR3 nucleotides read TGTGCCAGCAGCTCATATAGCGGGAGGGCCAGGAATGAGCAGTTCTTC. This gives the protein CASSSYSGRARNEQFF.

The rearrangement joins TRBV6-5 to TRBJ2-7; 7 bases map to TRBD2. Germline CDR1 reads MNHEY; CDR2 reads SVGAGI. The CDR3 has 14 amino acids. Unmatched junction bases numbered 8, after V lost 7 bases and J lost 2 bases. Here the CDR3 reads CASTGAGEAYEQYF. DNA of the CDR3: TGTGCCAGCACTGGGGCGGGGGAGGCCTACGAGCAGTACTTC.